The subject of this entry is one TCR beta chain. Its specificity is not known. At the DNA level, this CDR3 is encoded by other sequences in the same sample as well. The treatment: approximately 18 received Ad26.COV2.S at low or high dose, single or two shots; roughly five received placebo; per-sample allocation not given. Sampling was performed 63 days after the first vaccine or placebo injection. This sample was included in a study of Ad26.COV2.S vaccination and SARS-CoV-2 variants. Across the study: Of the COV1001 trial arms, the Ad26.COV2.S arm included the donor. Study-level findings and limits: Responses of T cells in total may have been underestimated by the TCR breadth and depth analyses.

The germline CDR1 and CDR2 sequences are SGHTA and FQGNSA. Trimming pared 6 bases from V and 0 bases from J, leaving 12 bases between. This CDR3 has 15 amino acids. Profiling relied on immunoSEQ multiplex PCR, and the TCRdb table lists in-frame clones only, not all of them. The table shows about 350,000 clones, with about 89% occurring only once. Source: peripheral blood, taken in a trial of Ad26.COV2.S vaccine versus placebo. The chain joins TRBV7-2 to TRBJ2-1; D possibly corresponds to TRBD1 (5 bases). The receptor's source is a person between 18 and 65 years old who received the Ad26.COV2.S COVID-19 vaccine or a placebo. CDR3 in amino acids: CASSRGIGSYNEQFF. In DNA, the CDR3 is TGTGCCAGCAGTAGGGGAATTGGCTCCTACAATGAGCAGTTCTTC.